This entry describes one TCR beta chain. It lacks a known antigen. Base qualities are missing; no much larger clone stands one base away. TCRbeta CDR3 regions were amplified from genomic DNA by means of the immunoSEQ Assay, a bias-controlled multiplex PCR. The authors' analysis ran thus. Nucleated cell counts per sample were estimated from amplification of reference gene primers within the assay. Sequence reads were collapsed and filtered to measure the absolute abundance of every unique TCRbeta CDR3 rearrangement. Productive Simpson clonality was computed per sample as the square root of Simpson's diversity index over productive rearrangements. This immuneACCESS table, as held by TCRdb, lists in-frame sequences with V and J called but not all clones. Of the missing ones, under half trace to an unresolved V gene in checked studies; the others have no known cause. Clone size and the V and J calls come from that table; the DNA yielded D and trimming. The sample contains roughly 190,000 clones, 82% of them found a single time. The top ten clonotypes cover 5.2% of the sample.

Enrolling through a virtual design, the prospective study's participants ranged in age from roughly 18 to 89 years and lived across about two dozen United States geographic areas. In the prospective study, cohorts were assigned on the basis of participant-reported clinical history obtained from a screening survey and a study questionnaire. In the prospective study, whole blood, serum and a nasopharyngeal or oropharyngeal swab were collected from each participant by mobile phlebotomists. Prospective study participants could optionally give additional blood draws and questionnaires over a 2-month period. Before DNA extraction, blood samples from the prospective study were shipped at room temperature or frozen. This entry belongs to a study of blood T cell repertoires in COVID-19 (dated by TCRdb to about 2020). Context from the whole study: Samples covering the acute and convalescent phases of COVID-19 were provided by collaborators in the United States, Italy and Spain. A freely available public database, intended as a resource for researchers studying the immune response to SARS-CoV-2, is where the repertoires were released. The sample metadata nearly always contained a de-identified subject ID, COVID-19 status, age in years and sex. Samples came from the ongoing ImmuneRACE study (first 160 participants) plus 1,254 subjects from 6 global collaborators. The prospective study material was composed of cDNA or gDNA derived from T cells, B-cell-depleted T cells, or PBMCs. Where available, HLA class I and class II types were taken from metadata supplied by the sample provider and were not determined by assay-based typing. Deeply sampled blood TCRbeta repertoires from subjects exposed to, actively infected with, or recovered from COVID-19 were included in the dataset. Broad study findings and their caveats: The amount of clinical and demographic metadata varied by source and participant and was provided uncurated.

From cysteine to phenylalanine, the CDR3 is 14 amino acids long. Just CDR3 DNA is preserved here, 42 bases in frame from base 1. The material sequenced was PBMCs or T cells enriched from blood (not recorded which). This clonotype was obtained from a woman aged 55-70 years with acute COVID-19. The receptor chain draws on TRBV21-1 and TRBJ1-5. TRBV21-1 is recorded as a pseudogene. Here the CDR3 is given as CASSGSGSNQPQHF. The nucleotide sequence reads as follows: TGTGCCAGCAGCGGGAGCGGGAGCAATCAGCCCCAGCATTTT.